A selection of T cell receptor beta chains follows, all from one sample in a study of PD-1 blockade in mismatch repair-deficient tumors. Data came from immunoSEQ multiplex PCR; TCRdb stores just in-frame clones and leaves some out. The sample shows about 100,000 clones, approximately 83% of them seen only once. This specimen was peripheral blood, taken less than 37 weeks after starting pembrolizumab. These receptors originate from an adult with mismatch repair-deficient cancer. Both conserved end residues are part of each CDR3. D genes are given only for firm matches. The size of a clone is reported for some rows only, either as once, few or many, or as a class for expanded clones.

DNA: TGTGCCAGTAAGGACCTATTCCCGGAACGAACTGAAGCTTTCTTT; CDR3: CASKDLFPERTEAFF; D: NA; J: TRBJ1-1; V: TRBV19; size: NA
DNA: TGTGCCAGCAGCCCACAGGGGGCCAGGCCCCAGCATTTT; CDR3: CASSPQGARPQHF; D: TRBD1; J: TRBJ1-5; V: TRBV6-5; size: NA
DNA: TGTGCCAGTAGTATAGACTCGGGACTTTCCTACAATGAGCAGTTCTTC; CDR3: CASSIDSGLSYNEQFF; D: NA; J: TRBJ2-1; V: TRBV19; size: NA
DNA: TGTGCCATCAGTGCGACTCCGGGACAGCCCGCCGGAGGAGGCTACACCTTC; CDR3: CAISATPGQPAGGGYTF; D: TRBD1; J: TRBJ1-2; V: TRBV10-3; size: NA
DNA: TGTGCCAGCAGCTCAACCTCGTACACCGGGGAGCTGTTTTTT; CDR3: CASSSTSYTGELFF; D: NA; J: TRBJ2-2; V: TRBV11-3; size: NA
DNA: TGTGCCAGTAGTATCCGGACTAGCGGGAGGGTGGTTGGGGCCAACGTCCTGACTTTC; CDR3: CASSIRTSGRVVGANVLTF; D: TRBD2; J: TRBJ2-6; V: TRBV19; size: few
DNA: TGCAGCGTCGCTGACAGGTTTGATCAGCCCCAGCATTTT; CDR3: CSVADRFDQPQHF; D: NA; J: TRBJ1-5; V: TRBV29-1; size: few
DNA: TGCGCCAGCAGCTTAGAGGGACGCACAGATACGCAGTATTTT; CDR3: CASSLEGRTDTQYF; D: NA; J: TRBJ2-3; V: TRBV5-1; size: NA
DNA: TGTGCCAGCAGTGGCCTAGGGGGAGGGGTCACCGGGGAGCTGTTTTTT; CDR3: CASSGLGGGVTGELFF; D: NA; J: TRBJ2-2; V: TRBV6-1; size: NA
DNA: TGTGCCAGCAGTGAAGCGGGGACGGCTGCAGGGACGCAGTATTTT; CDR3: CASSEAGTAAGTQYF; D: NA; J: TRBJ2-3; V: TRBV6-1; size: NA
DNA: TGTGCCAGCAGCCCGGGGGGACTAGACGTTGACGAGCAGTACTTC; CDR3: CASSPGGLDVDEQYF; D: TRBD2; J: TRBJ2-7; V: TRBV11-3; size: NA
DNA: TGTGCCAGCAGCCCCGGGACCGGCACCTACGAGCAGTACTTC; CDR3: CASSPGTGTYEQYF; D: NA; J: TRBJ2-7; V: TRBV14; size: once
DNA: TGTGCCAGTCAATCGGACAGGGAGTCTTACGAGCAGTACTTC; CDR3: CASQSDRESYEQYF; D: TRBD1; J: TRBJ2-7; V: TRBV19; size: NA
DNA: TGTGCCAGCAGCTTAGATGGGGCGTTCTGGCAGTACTTC; CDR3: CASSLDGAFWQYF; D: NA; J: TRBJ2-7; V: TRBV11-2; size: NA
DNA: TGTGCCAGTAGTACTGTAGCGGGAAACCCCCATGAGCAGTTCTTC; CDR3: CASSTVAGNPHEQFF; D: TRBD2; J: TRBJ2-1; V: TRBV19; size: NA
DNA: TGTGCCAGCTCTCGTGGGGGAGGCCTCTACGAGCAGTACTTC; CDR3: CASSRGGGLYEQYF; D: NA; J: TRBJ2-7; V: TRBV27; size: NA
DNA: TGTGCCAGCAGCGTAGATCCGAGGACAGGGGCCGGCTACACCTTC; CDR3: CASSVDPRTGAGYTF; D: TRBD1; J: TRBJ1-2; V: TRBV9; size: NA
DNA: TGTGCCAGCAGTGAGAGACTGGTCACCGGGGAGCTGTTTTTT; CDR3: CASSERLVTGELFF; D: NA; J: TRBJ2-2; V: TRBV2; size: NA
DNA: TGTGCCAGCAGTGACAAGCGGGAGACAGCCTACGAGCAGTACTTC; CDR3: CASSDKRETAYEQYF; D: TRBD2; J: TRBJ2-7; V: TRBV2; size: NA
DNA: TGTGCCAGCAGTTTAGCAGGGGATCAGCCCCAGCATTTT; CDR3: CASSLAGDQPQHF; D: NA; J: TRBJ1-5; V: TRBV28; size: NA
DNA: TGTGCCAGCAGCTTAGGTGGGCGAAACACCATATATTTT; CDR3: CASSLGGRNTIYF; D: NA; J: TRBJ1-3; V: TRBV7-8; size: NA
DNA: TGTGCCAGCAGATACAGAGGAAACACCATATATTTT; CDR3: CASRYRGNTIYF; D: NA; J: TRBJ1-3; V: TRBV5-8; size: NA
DNA: TGTGCCAGCAGCCCGGGGACCTTAGGGAATGAGCAGTTCTTC; CDR3: CASSPGTLGNEQFF; D: NA; J: TRBJ2-1; V: TRBV11-2; size: once
DNA: TGTGCCAGCAGCCAGCGAACGAACTCCTACAATGAGCAGTTCTTC; CDR3: CASSQRTNSYNEQFF; D: NA; J: TRBJ2-1; V: TRBV13; size: NA
DNA: TGTGCCTGGGATGGAGGGGGCTATGAGCAGTTCTTC; CDR3: CAWDGGGYEQFF; D: NA; J: TRBJ2-1; V: TRBV30; size: NA
DNA: TGTGCCAGTAGTATTGGTTTAGGAATCCCCAATCAGCCCCAGCATTTT; CDR3: CASSIGLGIPNQPQHF; D: NA; J: TRBJ1-5; V: TRBV19; size: NA
DNA: TGTGCCAGTAGACTAGCGGGAGCCGGCGAGCAGTACTTC; CDR3: CASRLAGAGEQYF; D: TRBD2; J: TRBJ2-7; V: TRBV19; size: NA
DNA: TGTGCCAGCAAGCGGTCTGGCTCCTACAATGAGCAGTTCTTC; CDR3: CASKRSGSYNEQFF; D: NA; J: TRBJ2-1; V: TRBV27; size: NA
DNA: TGTGCCAGCAGATCACTAGCGGGATCCTACGAGCAGTACTTC; CDR3: CASRSLAGSYEQYF; D: TRBD2; J: TRBJ2-7; V: TRBV6-5; size: NA
DNA: TGTGCCAGCAGCGCAGGACAGGGAGCGGGCAATGAGCAGTTCTTC; CDR3: CASSAGQGAGNEQFF; D: TRBD1; J: TRBJ2-1; V: TRBV7-6; size: NA
DNA: TGCGCCAGCAGCTTATCGGTAAGCTCCTACAATGAGCAGTTCTTC; CDR3: CASSLSVSSYNEQFF; D: NA; J: TRBJ2-1; V: TRBV5-1; size: NA
DNA: TGTGCCAGCAGCTCTAGCGGGAGGGCCTCCTACGAGCAGTACTTC; CDR3: CASSSSGRASYEQYF; D: TRBD2; J: TRBJ2-7; V: TRBV5-4; size: NA
DNA: TGTGCCAGCAGCACGAGGGGGGAGCCAAGGGCGGAGGGTGAGCAGTTCTTC; CDR3: CASSTRGEPRAEGEQFF; D: NA; J: TRBJ2-1; V: TRBV9; size: NA
DNA: TGCAGCGTCCGGTCTGGGAGGGAAGGGGATGGCTACACCTTC; CDR3: CSVRSGREGDGYTF; D: NA; J: TRBJ1-2; V: TRBV29-1; size: NA
DNA: TGTGCCAGCAGCCCCAGACAGAGCCCGGATGAAAAACTGTTTTTT; CDR3: CASSPRQSPDEKLFF; D: NA; J: TRBJ1-4; V: TRBV4-2; size: once
DNA: TGTGCCAGCAAAGGGGTTAGTTCTGGAAACACCATATATTTT; CDR3: CASKGVSSGNTIYF; D: NA; J: TRBJ1-3; V: TRBV6-5; size: once
DNA: TGTGCCTGTGGCGGGTATTCCACAGATACGCAGTATTTT; CDR3: CACGGYSTDTQYF; D: NA; J: TRBJ2-3; V: TRBV6-1; size: NA
DNA: TGTGCCAGCTCACCTGGAAAGGAGGGGAGCAATCAGCCCCAGCATTTT; CDR3: CASSPGKEGSNQPQHF; D: NA; J: TRBJ1-5; V: TRBV18; size: NA
DNA: TGCGCCAGCAGCTTGGGTGGGACAGGGAGGGAGACTGAAGCTTTCTTT; CDR3: CASSLGGTGRETEAFF; D: TRBD1; J: TRBJ1-1; V: TRBV5-1; size: NA
DNA: TGCGCCAGCAGCTTAATGACCAGCTCCTACGAGCAGTACTTC; CDR3: CASSLMTSSYEQYF; D: NA; J: TRBJ2-7; V: TRBV5-1; size: NA
DNA: TGTGCCAGCAGCTTAGTTAGCAATGAGCAGTTCTTC; CDR3: CASSLVSNEQFF; D: NA; J: TRBJ2-1; V: TRBV7-6; size: NA
DNA: TGTGCCAGCACCCGAACGGACAGGGGGCGTCGTGGCTACACCTTC; CDR3: CASTRTDRGRRGYTF; D: TRBD1; J: TRBJ1-2; V: TRBV28; size: NA
DNA: TGTGCCAGCAGCTTAGTTCGGCCCGAATACACCGGGGAGCTGTTTTTT; CDR3: CASSLVRPEYTGELFF; D: NA; J: TRBJ2-2; V: TRBV11-2; size: NA
DNA: TGTGCCAGCGGACAGGGTGGAGTAGATACGCAGTATTTT; CDR3: CASGQGGVDTQYF; D: TRBD1; J: TRBJ2-3; V: TRBV6-5; size: NA
DNA: TGTGCCACCAGCAACCTAGCGGAAACTTACAATGAGCAGTTCTTC; CDR3: CATSNLAETYNEQFF; D: TRBD2; J: TRBJ2-1; V: TRBV15; size: NA
DNA: TGCAGTTCCAGGGGGCACACTGAAGCTTTCTTT; CDR3: CSSRGHTEAFF; D: TRBD1; J: TRBJ1-1; V: TRBV20-1; size: few
DNA: TGTGCCAGCAGCCAATCGGGGGTCAATCAGCCCCAGCATTTT; CDR3: CASSQSGVNQPQHF; D: NA; J: TRBJ1-5; V: TRBV16; size: once